Listed below are T cell receptor beta chains from one sample, sequenced in a study of T-cell memory formation after mild COVID-19. TCRdb ran MiXCR on the 5' RACE reads and lists one entry per CDR3 protein. The sample consists of about 350,000 distinct CDR3 sequences, about 13% of them appearing once. Sequenced sample: PBMCs or a T cell subset sorted from them (not recorded which). The receptors derive from a man younger than 30 who had mild COVID-19 (a few samples of this study predate the infection). Cell type and time point are not known. CDR3s include the opening cysteine and the closing phenylalanine or tryptophan. Each record gives: CDR3 DNA, CDR3 protein, V gene, J gene, D gene, clone size. D genes are given only for firm matches. For some rows the clone size is stated as once, few or many, or as a class when expanded; others skip it.

TGTGCCATCACCGGACTAGCGGGAGACAATGAGCAGTTCTTC	CAITGLAGDNEQFF	TRBV10-3	TRBJ2-1	TRBD2	.
TGTGCCAGCAGCTTAGGGGTACGGACGAATCAGCCCCAGCATTTT	CASSLGVRTNQPQHF	TRBV7-2	TRBJ1-5	.	few
TGTGCCAGCAGCAACCCGAGGGCCGGGGAGCTGTTTTTT	CASSNPRAGELFF	TRBV6-2/TRBV6-3	TRBJ2-2	.	few
TGCAGCGTTGAGGACAGGCACCACGAGCAGTACTTC	CSVEDRHHEQYF	TRBV29-1	TRBJ2-7	TRBD1	few
TGCGCCAGCAGCCAAGCGGAGTCGCCTAGGGATCAGCCCCAGCATTTT	CASSQAESPRDQPQHF	TRBV4-1	TRBJ1-5	.	.
TGTGCCAGCAGCTTAAGAACCTCGGGGACAGGAACCCCCCTCACCTTC	CASSLRTSGTGTPLTF	TRBV7-3	TRBJ1-2	TRBD1	few
TGTGCCAGCTCCGGGACAGGGGAGTACGAGCAGTACTTC	CASSGTGEYEQYF	TRBV7-3	TRBJ2-7	TRBD1	many
TGCAGCGTTGGGGGCAGAGATACGCAGTATTTT	CSVGGRDTQYF	TRBV29-1	TRBJ2-3	.	few
TGTGCCATCAGTCAGGGGGGCGAGCAGTACTTC	CAISQGGEQYF	TRBV10-3	TRBJ2-7	.	many
TGTGCCACCAGCAGAGAAAACACCGGGGAGCTGTTTTTT	CATSRENTGELFF	TRBV15	TRBJ2-2	.	.
TGTGCCAGCAGCCAAGATACCACTAGCGGAAGCCAAGAGACCCAGTACTTC	CASSQDTTSGSQETQYF	TRBV3-1	TRBJ2-5	TRBD2	.
TGTGCCAGCAACGCGGGGCGGCCAAATTCACCCCTCCACTTT	CASNAGRPNSPLHF	TRBV6-2/TRBV6-3	TRBJ1-6	.	few
TGTGCCAGCAGCCAAGGGGACAGGGCCGACACAGATACGCAGTATTTT	CASSQGDRADTDTQYF	TRBV4-2	TRBJ2-3	TRBD1	.
TGCGCCAGCAGCCAAGATGTAGTTTACAATGAGCAGTTCTTC	CASSQDVVYNEQFF	TRBV4-1	TRBJ2-1	.	few
TGTGCCAGCAGCCCGACACAGGGGGGCCAGCCCCAGCATTTT	CASSPTQGGQPQHF	TRBV4-2	TRBJ1-5	TRBD1	few
TGTGCCAGCAGCTTGCGGACTATCGAGGATACGCAGTATTTT	CASSLRTIEDTQYF	TRBV5-6	TRBJ2-3	.	.
TGCGCCAGCAGCTTGGACCCCGCGGGGGCTGGGCGCTACACCTTC	CASSLDPAGAGRYTF	TRBV5-1	TRBJ1-2	.	many
TGTGCCAGCAGCCCCATCGACAGGTATCTGCAGCCCCAGCATTTT	CASSPIDRYLQPQHF	TRBV28	TRBJ1-5	.	.
TGTGCAAGCGGGGGGCAGGATCAGCCCCAGCATTTT	CASGGQDQPQHF	TRBV12-3/TRBV12-4	TRBJ1-5	.	.
TGTGCCAGCAGTCCCCGACTGGCGCCGGTGTACTTC	CASSPRLAPVYF	TRBV6-6	TRBJ2-7	.	.
TGTGCCAGCAGCCGGGACAGCCCTCTTTTTACCCTCCACTTT	CASSRDSPLFTLHF	TRBV6-5	TRBJ1-6	TRBD1	.
TGTGCCAGCAGCTTAGCGAGGGGATGGGACACCGGGGAGCTGTTTTTT	CASSLARGWDTGELFF	TRBV7-2	TRBJ2-2	.	.
TGCAGCGTTGTGATAGGGGGGAGCACTGAAGCTTTCTTT	CSVVIGGSTEAFF	TRBV29-1	TRBJ1-1	.	few
TGTGCCAGCAGGCTCGGGGGGGTGGTATATGAGCAGTTCTTC	CASRLGGVVYEQFF	TRBV27	TRBJ2-1	TRBD2	.
TGTGCCAGCAGTTACGGCAGGGGGGTCGGAGTTTACACCGGGGAGCTGTTTTTT	CASSYGRGVGVYTGELFF	TRBV6-2/TRBV6-3	TRBJ2-2	.	few
TGTGCCAGCAGCTTAGCCTTATGGGGAATTTTTTTC	CASSLALWGIFF	TRBV7-2	TRBJ2-1	.	.
TGTGCCAGCAGCTACAGGGACACTGAAGCTTTCTTT	CASSYRDTEAFF	TRBV3-1	TRBJ1-1	.	.
TGTGCCAGCAGAACAACCCGCGGGAGGGGCAATTTACAGGGACTGTTTTTT	CASRTTRGRGNLQGLFF	TRBV6-5	TRBJ1-4	.	.
TGTGCCAGCAGACGAGAATACGAGCAGTACTTC	CASRREYEQYF	TRBV7-9	TRBJ2-7	.	.
TGTGCCAGCAGCTTAGCGCGCCGGGCGGGTATCGATGAGCAGTTCTTC	CASSLARRAGIDEQFF	TRBV7-2	TRBJ2-1	.	many
TGTGCCAGCAGTTCGCAGACAGTTCTCTATGGCTACACCTTC	CASSSQTVLYGYTF	TRBV28	TRBJ1-2	.	few
TGCAGTGCTCTTGGAGGGGCCAAAAACATTCAGTACTTC	CSALGGAKNIQYF	TRBV20-1	TRBJ2-4	.	.
TGTGCCAGCAGTAATTATCAATACGGGACTGAAGCTTTCTTT	CASSNYQYGTEAFF	TRBV27	TRBJ1-1	.	few
TGCAGCGTTGAAGATGAGGGAATCACAGATACGCAGTATTTT	CSVEDEGITDTQYF	TRBV29-1	TRBJ2-3	.	few
TGTGCCAGCAGCCAGACGAAGGGAAGTACCTACAATGAGCAGTTCTTC	CASSQTKGSTYNEQFF	TRBV5-4	TRBJ2-1	.	many
TGTGCCAGCAGCGAGAAGCGGGGGGGCCTCTACAATGAGCAGTTCTTC	CASSEKRGGLYNEQFF	TRBV5-4	TRBJ2-1	TRBD2	few
TGTGCCAGCAGCTCGTTGGGAGCGGGGGGGCCGTACAATGAGCAGTTCTTC	CASSSLGAGGPYNEQFF	TRBV7-9	TRBJ2-1	TRBD2	many
TGTGCCAGCATTGGAACAGGGGGCGGATTGTACAATGAGCAGTTCTTC	CASIGTGGGLYNEQFF	TRBV27	TRBJ2-1	TRBD1	.
TGTGCCAGCAGCCTTGCCGGGACTAGCGGGGGCTCGGACGGGGAGCTGTTTTTT	CASSLAGTSGGSDGELFF	TRBV7-3	TRBJ2-2	TRBD2	.
TGTGCCAGCAGCCCCGGACCATTACAAGAGACCCAGTACTTC	CASSPGPLQETQYF	TRBV5-6	TRBJ2-5	.	.
TGCAGTGCCGTGACTAGCGGGGCGTACCAAGAGACCCAGTACTTC	CSAVTSGAYQETQYF	TRBV20-1	TRBJ2-5	TRBD2	few
TGCAGTGCTAGGACCAGCGGGGTTTACAATGAGCAGTTCTTC	CSARTSGVYNEQFF	TRBV20-1	TRBJ2-1	TRBD2	.
TGCAGCGTTGCCTGGAGCTCTGGGGCCAACGTCCTGACTTTC	CSVAWSSGANVLTF	TRBV29-1	TRBJ2-6	.	few
TGTGCCAGCAGTTTTGAGGCAGGAAAGAATGAAAAACTGTTTTTT	CASSFEAGKNEKLFF	TRBV28	TRBJ1-4	.	.
TGCGCCAGCAGCTTGGTGGCAGCCCAAATGAACACTGAAGCTTTCTTT	CASSLVAAQMNTEAFF	TRBV5-1	TRBJ1-1	.	few